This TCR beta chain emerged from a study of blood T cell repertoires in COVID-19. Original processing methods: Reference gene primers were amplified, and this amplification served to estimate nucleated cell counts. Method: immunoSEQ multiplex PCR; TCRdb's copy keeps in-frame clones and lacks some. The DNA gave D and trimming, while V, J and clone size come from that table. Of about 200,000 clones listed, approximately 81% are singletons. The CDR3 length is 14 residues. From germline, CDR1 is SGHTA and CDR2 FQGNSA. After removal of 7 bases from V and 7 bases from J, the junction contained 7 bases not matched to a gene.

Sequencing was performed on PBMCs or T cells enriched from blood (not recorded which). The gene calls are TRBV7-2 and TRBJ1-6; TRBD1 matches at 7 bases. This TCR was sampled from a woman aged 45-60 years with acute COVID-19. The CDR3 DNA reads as TGTGCCAGCAAGACCGGGACAGCGAATTCACCCCTCCACTTT. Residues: CASKTGTANSPLHF.